Each of the 18 T cell receptor beta chains below was sequenced from the same sample in a study of CD8 T cells in ankylosing spondylitis. Study conclusions and caveats: Ankylosing spondylitis blood appeared to carry a characteristic TCR beta motif of roughly 8 highly homologous variants.

Antigens for these TCRs are unknown. One entry per CDR3 protein results from TCRdb running MiXCR on the 5' RACE reads. This repertoire shows some 240,000 distinct CDR3 sequences, 6% to 8% found once; its top ten account for 14%. The sequencing sample was made of blood, either unsorted or a sorted T cell fraction (not recorded which). Every receptor here comes from a male donor with ankylosing spondylitis.

The rearrangement uses TRBV20-1 and TRBJ2-5; no clear D gene. The CDR3 runs 16 residues. V shed 6 bases and J shed 2 bases, with 22 bases lying between them. Germline CDR1 reads DFQATT; CDR2 reads SNEGSKA (reference sequence). This CDR3 is CSAVRPSWERQETQYF. CDR3 coding DNA: TGCAGTGCCGTCCGACCCTCGTGGGAAAGACAAGAGACCCAGTACTTC.

This clonotype was recorded many times. The rearrangement uses TRBV6-1 and TRBJ2-3; 11 bases map to TRBD1. This CDR3 is built from 15 residues. J lost 4 bases, V lost 0 bases, and 0 bases had no gene match. The germline V gene has CDR1 MNHNS and CDR2 SASEGT. CDR3 nucleotides: TGTGCCAGCAGTGAAGCGGGACAGGGGGCAGATACGCAGTATTTT. Its translation: CASSEAGQGADTQYF.

This clonotype was seen many times. The V and J genes are TRBV2 and TRBJ2-2; tentatively, D is TRBD1 (6 bases). Germline CDR1 SNHLY, CDR2 FYNNEI. The V end was cut by 6 bases, the J end by 6 bases, with 17 bases between. The CDR3 loop spans 15 amino acids. The chain's CDR3 is CASSVDSSRSGELFF. The CDR3 DNA reads TGTGCCAGCAGCGTGGACAGCTCACGTTCCGGGGAGCTGTTTTTT.

The J gene is TRBJ1-1, the V gene TRBV12-3 or TRBV12-4; TRBD1 agrees at 9 bases. This CDR3 contains 15 residues. V lost 6 bases, J lost 1 base, and 6 bases stayed unmatched. CDR3 sequence reads: CASRYHRGQNTEAFF. CDR3 coding DNA: TGTGCCAGCAGATATCACAGGGGGCAGAACACTGAAGCTTTCTTT.

This clonotype was observed at least ten times. This chain uses TRBV20-1 with TRBJ1-5; 8 bases align to TRBD1. This CDR3 spans 15 amino acids. Germline V gene data show CDR1 as DFQATT and CDR2 as SNEGSKA (reference sequence). V lost 0 bases to trimming and J lost 2 bases; unmatched junction nucleotides: 3. The CDR3 here is CSARDLTGGNQPQHF. CDR3 DNA sequence: TGCAGTGCTAGAGATCTGACAGGGGGCAATCAGCCCCAGCATTTT.

This clonotype was picked up many times. The chain employs TRBV27 and TRBJ2-7; 7 bases are a match to TRBD1. Looked up from germline, CDR1 is MNHEY and CDR2 is SMNVEV (reference sequence). Trimming cost V 6 bases and J 6 bases; bases outside gene matches: 11. The CDR3 extends over 14 amino acids. The CDR3 reads CASSPGTAKFEQYF. The CDR3 DNA reads TGTGCCAGCAGCCCCGGGACAGCAAAGTTCGAGCAGTACTTC.

This clonotype occurred a few times. This chain connects TRBV20-1 to TRBJ1-5; D ambiguous. V lost 6 bases and J 6 bases, leaving 9 bases between the germline ends. CDR1 is DFQATT and CDR2 is SNEGSKA in the germline V gene (reference sequence). CDR3 length: 11 amino acids. The CDR3 coding sequence is TGCAGTGCGCGAGGCCCTCAGCCCCAGCATTTT. Its protein product is CSARGPQPQHF.

This clonotype was picked up many times. The chain carries TRBV28 and TRBJ1-1; 9 nucleotides line up with TRBD1. The length of the CDR3 is 14 residues. Germline CDR1 and CDR2: MDHEN and SYDVKM. Losses at the gene ends were 6 bases for V and 4 bases for J; bases not matched to a gene: 6. The CDR3 loop is CASRTGGLSTEAFF. CDR3 nucleotides: TGTGCCAGCAGGACAGGGGGTCTTAGCACTGAAGCTTTCTTT.

This clonotype has a count of ten or more. The chain is built from TRBV10-3 and TRBJ2-1; D is ambiguous. The CDR3 has 16 residues. Trimming left V 0 bases short and J 1 base short, with 10 bases between. Germline loops: CDR1 ENHRY, CDR2 SYGVKD. For the CDR3, the DNA is TGTGCCATCAGTGAGTCGACGATGTTATCCTACAATGAGCAGTTCTTC. It is translated as CAISESTMLSYNEQFF.

This clonotype was detected only once. This may arise from a read error, as a much more abundant clone is one base away. CDR3: CASGQGTANSPLHF. CDR3 DNA sequence: TGCGCCAGCGGACAGGGGACAGCCAATTCACCCCTCCACTTT. This chain joins TRBV4-3 and TRBJ1-6, with 9 bases that match TRBD1. Germline CDR1 reads LGHNA; CDR2 reads YSLEER. The CDR3 extends over 14 amino acids. The trim removed 8 bases at V and 7 bases at J, leaving 6 bases unmatched.

The rearrangement links TRBV11-2 to TRBJ2-1; TRBD2 matches 15 bases. The V gene's germline CDR1 is SGHAT and CDR2 FQNNGV. CDR3 length equals 16 residues. V shed 5 bases and J 6 bases; nucleotides not matched to a gene: 5. CDR3: CASSRTSGGASNEQFF. For the CDR3, the DNA is TGTGCCAGCAGCCGGACTAGCGGGGGGGCCTCCAATGAGCAGTTCTTC.

This clonotype has ten or more counts. The chain is built from TRBV10-3 and TRBJ2-2; 7 bases align to TRBD2. The CDR3 is 16 residues long. Looked up from germline, CDR1 is ENHRY and CDR2 is SYGVKD. V was pared by 2 bases and J by 5 bases, with 8 bases of the junction left unmatched. The CDR3: CAISEESGIKTGELFF. The CDR3 region has the DNA TGTGCCATCAGTGAGGAGAGCGGGATTAAAACCGGGGAGCTGTTTTTT.

This clonotype was seen ten or more times. The chain uses TRBV6-5 and TRBJ2-5, with D tentatively TRBD2 (5 bases). The CDR3 sequence is 15 residues long. Deletions cut 0 bases from V and 4 bases from J, with 12 bases between. Germline-derived CDR1 and CDR2 are MNHEY and SVGAGI. The CDR3 protein is CASSYSRTGLETQYF. The CDR3 region has the DNA TGTGCCAGCAGTTACTCGCGGACGGGGTTAGAGACCCAGTACTTC.

This clonotype has only a few counts. The chain employs TRBV20-1 and TRBJ2-2, with 11 bases lining up with TRBD1. The CDR3 is 17 residues long. V was clipped by 0 bases and J by 6 bases; unmatched bases: 9. From germline, CDR1 is DFQATT and CDR2 SNEGSKA (reference sequence). The CDR3 spells CSARDRSGTGGSGELFF. CDR3 coding DNA: TGCAGTGCTAGAGATAGAAGTGGGACAGGGGGTTCCGGGGAGCTGTTTTTT.

This clonotype was recorded many times. This chain connects TRBV7-9 to TRBJ1-1; no clear D. CDR1 SEHNR and CDR2 FQNEAQ come from the germline V gene (reference sequence). CDR3 length: 13 residues. V was trimmed by 4 bases and J by 1 base, leaving 7 bases between them. The CDR3 loop reads CASSSPPNTEAFF. CDR3 sequence (DNA): TGTGCCAGCAGCTCCCCGCCGAACACTGAAGCTTTCTTT.

This clonotype was observed at least ten times. This chain connects TRBV27 to TRBJ2-3; 7 positions match TRBD2. The length of the CDR3 is 15 residues. Germline trimming cut 3 bases from V and 3 bases from J; bases unmatched to any gene: 6. Germline loops: CDR1 MNHEY, CDR2 SMNVEV (reference sequence). CDR3 region: CASSFSAGLTDTQYF. The CDR3 DNA is TGTGCCAGCAGTTTCTCAGCGGGGCTGACAGATACGCAGTATTTT.

This clonotype was counted ten times or more. The rearrangement links TRBV6-1 to TRBJ1-4; unclear D gene. CDR1 is MNHNS, CDR2 SASEGT, per germline. The CDR3 is made up of 9 amino acids. Trimming cost V 8 bases and J 10 bases, with 5 bases left between them. Written as DNA, the CDR3 is TGTGCCAGCGGGCTAAAACTGTTTTTT. As protein: CASGLKLFF.

This clonotype was counted between two and nine times. This rearrangement joins TRBV20-1 to TRBJ1-1; D is uncertain. This CDR3 has 12 residues. Trimming shortened V by 3 bases and J by 2 bases, and 7 bases separated the two germline ends. CDR1 DFQATT and CDR2 SNEGSKA come from the germline V gene (reference sequence). In DNA form, the CDR3 reads TGCAGTGCTAGTGCCGTTAACACTGAAGCTTTCTTT. Encoded protein: CSASAVNTEAFF.